The T cell receptor (beta chain) described here comes from a study of cytotoxic CD8 clonotypes in ibrutinib-treated CLL. Whole-study context: The subjects consisted of 11 relapsed/refractory and 15 treatment-naive individuals, with about 17 IGHV unmutated. Broader study findings: Clonality rose at ibrutinib response, held steady in sustained remission, and fell toward baseline at progression.

Depth targeted 1 in 200,000 to 1 in 1 million T cells, averaging 10x coverage per clonotype. The data were produced by immunoSEQ multiplex PCR, yet TCRdb's version contains in-frame clones alone and is incomplete. Of approximately 120,000 clones listed, approximately 80% are singletons. Germline trimming cut 5 bases from V and 0 bases from J; bases unmatched to any gene: 6. Germline V gene lookup returns CDR1 SGHTA and CDR2 FQGNSA. The CDR3 is made up of 16 amino acids. Comments on this clone: Its target is unknown.

This chain uses TRBV7-2 with TRBJ2-2, with 7 bases fitting TRBD2. Source: PBMCs, taken after 24 months of ibrutinib treatment. This clonotype was obtained from a human donor with chronic lymphocytic leukemia. The CDR3 loop is CASSPPGLANTGELFF. In DNA, the CDR3 is TGTGCCAGCAGCCCACCAGGACTAGCGAACACCGGGGAGCTGTTTTTT.